This T cell receptor (beta chain) was obtained from a study of identical twins. Study-wide points: Carriage of fewer insertions was seen in abundant cord blood beta clonotypes, whereas memory repertoires showed none.

V shed 2 bases and J shed 2 bases, with 12 bases lying between them. CDR3 size: 15 residues. CDR1 is SEHNR, CDR2 FQNEAQ, per germline (reference sequence). Template switching added a universal primer site; cDNA carried unique molecular identifiers. TCRdb fed the 5' RACE reads into MiXCR, producing one record per CDR3 protein. The sample holds around 1.7 million distinct CDR3 sequences; more than 30% are singletons and the top ten take about 0.27%. This clonotype was observed a few times. The antigen is undetermined. This sequence originates from a newborn girl in good health. The chain couples TRBV7-9 to TRBJ1-2; possible D gene TRBD1, 6 bases. Sequenced input: cord blood. This chain's CDR3 is CASSLLGGRNYGYTF. The CDR3 DNA is TGTGCCAGCAGCTTACTGGGGGGCAGGAACTATGGCTACACCTTC. Full variable domain (remainder filled in from reference TRBV7-9 and TRBJ1-2): DTGVSQNPRHKITKRGQNVTFRCDPISEHNRLYWYRQTLGQGPEFLTYFQNEAQLEKSRLLSDRFSAERPKGSFSTLEIQRTEQGDSAMYLCASSLLGGRNYGYTFGSGTRLTVV.